These T cell receptor beta chains were read from a single sample in a study of T cells in Graves' hyperthyroidism and ophthalmopathy. MiXCR, run by TCRdb on the multiplex PCR reads, gives a single entry per CDR3 protein. Of 660,000 or so distinct CDR3 sequences listed, nearly 45% are singletons. The sample comprised peripheral blood or thyroid tissue (not recorded which). These receptors came from an adult man with Graves' disease, either hyperthyroidism or ophthalmopathy (not recorded which). Both conserved end residues are part of each CDR3. The D gene is left open where the match is weak. The listing skips clone size in some rows; elsewhere it reads once, few, many or a size class.

size,J,D,V,CDR3,DNA
many,TRBJ1-6,TRBD1,TRBV19,CASTRDRGNSPLHF,TGTGCCAGCACTCGGGACAGGGGTAATTCACCCCTCCACTTT
many,TRBJ1-2,TRBD1,TRBV24-1,CATRGTGEMDGYTF,TGTGCCACCCGAGGGACAGGGGAAATGGATGGCTACACCTTC
-,TRBJ1-4,-,TRBV7-2,CASSLGGVLNEKLFF,TGTGCCAGCAGCCTAGGGGGGGTTTTAAATGAAAAACTGTTTTTT
-,TRBJ1-2,-,TRBV3-1,CASSQDLAAANYGYTF,TGTGCCAGCAGCCAAGATTTGGCGGCAGCTAACTATGGCTACACCTTC
-,TRBJ2-7,-,TRBV6-5,CASSYYRRADYEQYF,TGTGCCAGCAGTTACTATCGCAGGGCGGACTACGAGCAGTACTTC
-,TRBJ2-7,TRBD1,TRBV2,CASSTGTGLAYEQYF,TGTGCCAGCAGCACCGGGACAGGGTTAGCCTACGAGCAGTACTTC
-,TRBJ1-1,TRBD1,TRBV9,CASSVTGGREAFF,TGTGCCAGCAGCGTCACAGGGGGCCGTGAAGCTTTCTTT
-,TRBJ1-6,TRBD1,TRBV25-1,CAWSSDRANSPLHF,TGTGCCTGGAGTTCCGACAGGGCTAATTCACCCCTCCACTTT
many,TRBJ1-1,-,TRBV6-6,CASSPTYTEAFF,TGTGCCAGCAGCCCCACCTACACTGAAGCTTTCTTT
-,TRBJ1-6,-,TRBV9,CASSVPQNF,TGTGCCAGCAGCGTACCCCAAAACTTT
-,TRBJ2-2,-,TRBV11-1,CASSLRTGDFSGELFF,TGCGCCAGCAGCTTGCGAACAGGGGACTTCTCCGGGGAGCTGTTTTTT
few,TRBJ1-1,-,TRBV6-1,CASRHPGPEAFF,TGTGCCAGCAGACACCCGGGCCCTGAAGCTTTCTTT
many,TRBJ2-7,-,TRBV7-9,CASSSTVNYEQYF,TGTGCCAGCAGCTCGACGGTGAACTACGAGCAGTACTTC
few,TRBJ2-7,-,TRBV20-1,CSARGPASYEQYF,TGCAGTGCTAGGGGTCCTGCCTCCTACGAGCAGTACTTC
many,TRBJ2-5,TRBD1,TRBV15,CATSRGSGQGEETQYF,TGTGCCACCAGCAGAGGGAGTGGACAGGGTGAAGAGACCCAGTACTTC
few,TRBJ1-5,-,TRBV29-1,CSVAGGNSNQPQHF,TGCAGCGTTGCCGGGGGCAATAGCAATCAGCCCCAGCATTTT
few,TRBJ2-7,TRBD1,TRBV20-1,CSARWTGAYEQYF,TGCAGTGCTAGATGGACAGGGGCCTACGAGCAGTACTTC
many,TRBJ1-1,TRBD1,TRBV29-1,CSVRTGGYGTEAFF,TGCAGCGTCCGGACAGGGGGGTACGGCACTGAAGCTTTCTTT
many,TRBJ1-2,-,TRBV7-8,CASSLATINYGYTF,TGTGCCAGCAGCTTAGCGACGATTAACTATGGCTACACCTTC
many,TRBJ1-6,TRBD1,TRBV9,CASSTRQGYNSPLHF,TGTGCCAGCAGCACTAGACAGGGGTATAATTCACCCCTCCACTTT
many,TRBJ2-2,TRBD2,TRBV2,CASNSGLGTGELFF,TGTGCCAGCAACTCGGGACTAGGGACCGGGGAGCTGTTTTTT
-,TRBJ1-1,TRBD1,TRBV11-2,CASSSYRGRTEAFF,TGTGCCAGCAGCTCGTACAGGGGTCGCACTGAAGCTTTCTTT
-,TRBJ2-7,TRBD2,TRBV29-1,CSVTTSGISYEQYF,TGCAGCGTTACGACTAGCGGGATCTCCTACGAGCAGTACTTC
few,TRBJ1-1,TRBD1,TRBV7-2,CASSLMGGTGEPEAFF,TGTGCCAGCAGCTTGATGGGGGGGACAGGGGAACCTGAAGCTTTCTTT
-,TRBJ2-7,-,TRBV20-1,CSTDGGNYEQYF,TGCAGCACCGACGGGGGTAACTACGAGCAGTACTTC
once,TRBJ1-1,-,TRBV29-1,CSVNRGHAEAFF,TGCAGCGTTAATCGGGGTCACGCTGAAGCTTTCTTT
-,TRBJ2-6,-,TRBV2,CASRPKRGSGTNVLTF,TGTGCCAGCAGGCCCAAACGGGGCTCTGGGACCAACGTCCTGACTTTC
-,TRBJ1-5,-,TRBV6-1,CASSGGSRGVNQPQHF,TGTGCCAGCAGTGGAGGGAGTCGGGGGGTCAATCAGCCCCAGCATTTT
-,TRBJ1-5,TRBD1,TRBV7-2,CASSQDRAGGNQPQHF,TGTGCCAGCAGCCAAGACAGGGCTGGGGGCAATCAGCCCCAGCATTTT
many,TRBJ1-6,-,TRBV6-6,CASRDSGDQLHF,TGTGCCAGCAGGGACTCAGGAGACCAGCTCCACTTT
few,TRBJ1-1,-,TRBV12-3/TRBV12-4,CASAVAEAFF,TGTGCTAGTGCCGTCGCTGAAGCTTTCTTT
-,TRBJ1-6,TRBD1,TRBV20-1,CSAPRDRGLPLHF,TGCAGTGCCCCCCGGGACAGGGGGCTGCCCCTCCACTTT
-,TRBJ1-1,-,TRBV29-1,CSVLGHKAFF,TGCAGTGTGCTTGGGCACAAAGCTTTCTTT
-,TRBJ1-1,-,TRBV20-1,CSARAGGYTEAFF,TGCAGTGCTAGAGCGGGGGGTTACACTGAAGCTTTCTTT
-,TRBJ1-6,-,TRBV25-1,CASSPGANSPLHF,TGTGCCAGCAGCCCGGGGGCAAATTCACCCCTCCACTTT
-,TRBJ1-5,-,TRBV24-1,CATSDAGTSSNQPQHF,TGTGCCACCAGTGACGCGGGAACATCGAGCAATCAGCCCCAGCATTTT
few,TRBJ2-6,-,TRBV19,CASSLRGPDSPGANVLTF,TGTGCCAGTAGTCTCCGGGGACCTGACAGTCCTGGGGCCAACGTCCTGACTTTC
few,TRBJ1-2,TRBD1,TRBV10-3,CASSSPSGTGRGYTF,TGTGCCAGCAGTTCCCCCTCCGGGACAGGGCGGGGCTACACCTTC
-,TRBJ1-2,-,TRBV6-5,CASRADSSYGYTF,TGTGCCAGCAGGGCAGACAGTAGCTATGGCTACACCTTC
-,TRBJ2-7,TRBD2,TRBV6-1,CASSYSSGGGEQYF,TGTGCCAGCAGTTACTCTTCGGGGGGTGGCGAGCAGTACTTC
-,TRBJ2-2,TRBD2,TRBV7-6,CASRSGTSGRTGELFF,TGTGCCAGCAGATCTGGGACTAGCGGGCGGACCGGGGAGCTGTTTTTT
-,TRBJ1-2,-,TRBV12-3/TRBV12-4,CASSLYGYTF,TGTGCCAGCAGTCTCTATGGCTACACCTTC
once,TRBJ1-6,-,TRBV2,CASSARSGTDSPLHF,TGTGCCAGCAGTGCTAGATCGGGGACGGATTCACCCCTCCACTTT
-,TRBJ1-1,-,TRBV5-4,CASSFESRNTEAFF,TGTGCCAGCAGCTTTGAGAGTAGGAACACTGAAGCTTTCTTT
-,TRBJ1-1,-,TRBV7-8,CASSSTGQQSTEAFF,TGTGCCAGCAGCTCCACGGGCCAACAATCCACTGAAGCTTTCTTT
-,TRBJ1-3,-,TRBV7-9,CASSPETDGNTIYF,TGTGCCAGCAGCCCAGAGACAGACGGAAACACCATATATTTT
-,TRBJ2-7,-,TRBV10-3,CAISGSFQYEQYF,TGTGCCATCAGTGGGAGTTTTCAATACGAGCAGTACTTC
-,TRBJ1-2,-,TRBV29-1,CSVEYRPGNGYTF,TGCAGCGTTGAATATCGGCCAGGGAATGGCTACACCTTC
few,TRBJ2-5,-,TRBV4-1,CASSPNGGQETQYF,TGCGCCAGCAGCCCTAATGGAGGGCAAGAGACCCAGTACTTC